A single sample gave rise to the 6 T cell receptor beta chains below, sequenced in a study of T cells in Graves' hyperthyroidism and ophthalmopathy. Researchers took RNA transcripts and amplified the TCR beta CDR3 regions from them. A first-round RT-PCR of the TCR CDR3 used the HTBI primer set. One entry per CDR3 protein results from TCRdb running MiXCR on the multiplex PCR reads. The table has hundreds of thousands of distinct CDR3 sequences, 14% to 15% seen once. Sequenced: blood. These receptors all come from a woman in her thirties or forties with Graves' ophthalmopathy.

This clonotype was seen ten or more times. The chain is built from TRBV20-1 and TRBJ2-7; D might be TRBD2 (6 bases). Germline values: CDR1 DFQATT, CDR2 SNEGSKA (reference sequence). This CDR3 has 17 residues. V lost 3 bases and J lost 3, with 24 bases in between. The CDR3 here is CSARNPLGGSWGYEQYF. The CDR3 DNA sequence: TGCAGTGCTAGGAACCCCCTGGGGGGATCTTGGGGCTACGAGCAGTACTTC.

This clonotype has just a few counts. This chain links TRBV7-9 with TRBJ1-1, with D unclear. V was cut by 2 bases and J by 5 bases, with 9 bases left in between. This CDR3 spans 13 amino acids. Germline CDR1 is SEHNR and CDR2 is FQNEAQ (reference sequence). CDR3 amino acids: CASSLLFGTEAFF. CDR3 bases: TGTGCCAGCAGCTTACTTTTTGGGACTGAAGCTTTCTTT.

The rearrangement links TRBV9 to TRBJ1-1, with unresolved D. The CDR3 has 14 amino acids. V gave up 4 bases and J gave up 3 bases, with 13 bases separating them. In germline, CDR1 is SGDLS, CDR2 YYNGEE. CDR3 region: CASSSGVVHTEAFF. As DNA, the CDR3 is TGTGCCAGCAGCTCTGGGGTAGTCCACACTGAAGCTTTCTTT.

This clonotype was detected a few times. The chain has TRBV6-2 or TRBV6-3 and TRBJ1-5, with TRBD1 identical over 8 bases. V shed 0 bases, J shed 3 bases, and the junction held 7 bases outside the gene matches. CDR1 and CDR2 from the germline V gene are MNHEY and SVGEGT. This CDR3 has 17 residues. The CDR3 DNA sequence: TGTGCCAGCAGTTACTCGAAAGGACAGGGAAACAATCAGCCCCAGCATTTT. Its translation: CASSYSKGQGNNQPQHF.

This clonotype was seen a handful of times. This rearrangement joins TRBV12-3 or TRBV12-4 to TRBJ2-4; TRBD1 aligns across 12 bases. The CDR3 is made up of 14 amino acids. The J segment lost 8 bases and the V segment lost 6 bases, leaving 5 bases of the junction unmatched. CDR3 sequence: CASRGTGGAHIQYF. In DNA form, the CDR3 reads TGTGCCAGCAGAGGGACAGGGGGCGCACACATTCAGTACTTC.

This clonotype has ten or more counts. This chain joins TRBV6-2 or TRBV6-3 and TRBJ1-5; the match to TRBD1 covers 9 bases. V shed 3 bases and J 9 bases; nucleotides not matched to a gene: 6. This CDR3 region has 14 residues. CDR1 and CDR2 (germline): MNHEY, SVGEGT. Here the CDR3 reads CASSYGQGSWPQHF. Written as DNA, the CDR3 is TGTGCCAGCAGTTATGGACAGGGGTCCTGGCCCCAGCATTTT.